What follows describes a single T cell receptor beta chain. Its antigen is not known. The V and J ends lost 5 bases and 0 bases respectively, with 11 bases between them. The CDR3 has 14 amino acids. Germline V CDR1 and CDR2: SEHNR, FQNEAQ (reference sequence). This table comes from immunoSEQ multiplex PCR, and its TCRdb copy is limited to in-frame clones, with some not included. The repertoire holds 60,000 or so clones, 94% seen once, with approximately 0.15% in the top ten. Before the COVID-19 pandemic, during about 2011-2019, CD4+ T cells were taken from unexposed donors. This specimen belongs to a study of CD4 T cells in relation to SARS-CoV-2 and coronaviruses. Study findings and constraints: SARS-CoV-2-driven expansion was significantly weaker in crossreactive than monoreactive clones.

The sequence came from a human donor in good health. The rearrangement uses TRBV7-9 and TRBJ2-7; D unclear. The material sequenced was naive CD4+ T cells from PBMCs. Subset noted: naive CD4+ T cells isolated by negative enrichment. The CDR3 loop reads CASSTPASSYEQYF. CDR3 DNA sequence: TGTGCCAGCAGCACCCCGGCGAGCTCCTACGAGCAGTACTTC.